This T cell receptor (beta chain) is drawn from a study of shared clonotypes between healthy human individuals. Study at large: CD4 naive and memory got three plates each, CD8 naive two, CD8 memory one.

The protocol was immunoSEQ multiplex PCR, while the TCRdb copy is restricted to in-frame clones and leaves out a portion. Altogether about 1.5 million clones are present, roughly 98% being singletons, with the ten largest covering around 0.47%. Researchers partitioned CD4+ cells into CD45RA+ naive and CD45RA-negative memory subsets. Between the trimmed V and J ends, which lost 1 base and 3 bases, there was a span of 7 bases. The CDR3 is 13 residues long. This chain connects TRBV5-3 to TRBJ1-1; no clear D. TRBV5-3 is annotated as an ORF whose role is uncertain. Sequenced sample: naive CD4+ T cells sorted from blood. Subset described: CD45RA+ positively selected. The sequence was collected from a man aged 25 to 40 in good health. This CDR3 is CARSLNSHTEAFF. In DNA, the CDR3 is TGTGCCAGAAGCTTGAACAGTCACACTGAAGCTTTCTTT.